This T cell receptor beta chain was sequenced for a study of T cells after yellow fever vaccination. Study overall: In the case of low-cell-number fractions, SMART-Seq v4 Ultra Low Input was used for preparation. The study, taken as a whole, reports: Peak timing came faster in the weaker secondary response, day 5 versus 15. Booster samples showed a return of most primary-vaccination clones (under 97% CD4, 80% to 90% CD8).

A 5'RACE template-switching step, the method used to make TCR cDNA, added a universal primer site and UMIs. TCRdb analysed the 5' RACE reads with MiXCR anew, one entry per CDR3 protein. The sample includes about 45,000 distinct CDR3 sequences, 6.8% of them seen just once. This clonotype was seen a few times. The CDR3 runs to 12 residues. V shed 5 bases and J shed 5 bases, with 6 bases lying between them. CDR1 and CDR2 from the germline V gene are MNHEY and SMNVEV (reference sequence). The sequence was collected from a man between 25 and 39 years old who received the YFV17D yellow fever vaccine. This material consisted of CD8+ T cells not binding an NS4B(214-222) dextramer, sorted from PBMCs, taken 45 days after the yellow fever booster vaccination. The chain joins TRBV27 to TRBJ2-2; D is unresolved. The CDR3 DNA follows: TGTGCCAGCAGTCAAAATACCGGGGAGCTGTTTTTT. Protein: CASSQNTGELFF.